The 9 T cell receptor beta chains reported below all come from one sample, sequenced in a study of neurological immune-mediated disorders. Via MiXCR, TCRdb re-called the 5' RACE reads, giving one row per CDR3 protein. The table shows about 84,000 distinct CDR3 sequences, with 10% occurring only once. The sample consisted of PBMCs. The receptors derive from a middle-aged man in good health.

This clonotype was recorded many times. The chain employs TRBV6-5 and TRBJ2-3; 11 positions agree with TRBD2. The CDR3 extends over 17 amino acids. The germline V gene encodes CDR1 MNHEY and CDR2 SVGAGI. Germline trimming cut 5 bases from V and 4 bases from J; bases unmatched to any gene: 11. CDR3 in DNA: TGTGCCAGCAGTCCCGATCTTAGCGGGGGGGCCCCAGATACGCAGTATTTT. It encodes CASSPDLSGGAPDTQYF.

This clonotype was counted at least ten times. J is TRBJ1-2 and V is TRBV6-5; 8 bases align to TRBD1. With 5 bases clipped from V and 8 bases from J, the junction kept 1 base outside the gene matches. This CDR3 has 11 residues. Germline V CDR1 and CDR2: MNHEY, SVGAGI. The CDR3 here is CASSGQGGYTF. DNA for the CDR3: TGTGCCAGCAGTGGACAGGGCGGCTACACCTTC.

There are many counts of this clonotype. The chain has TRBV12-3 or TRBV12-4 and TRBJ1-1, with 9 bases fitting TRBD1. The CDR3 runs 14 residues. J was trimmed by 1 base and V by 7 bases; bases with no gene match: 4. The CDR3 coding sequence is TGTGCCAGCACCGCACAGGGGGCGAACACTGAAGCTTTCTTT. It encodes CASTAQGANTEAFF.

On this clonotype: A much larger clone lies a single base off, so this may be a read error. The CDR3 DNA sequence: TGCATCCCCGACTCGAACTATGGCTACACCTTC. Its translation is CIPDSNYGYTF. The chain has TRBV29-1 and TRBJ1-2, with D hard to call. The CDR3 has 11 residues. Germline CDR1 and CDR2: SQVTM and ANQGSEA.

The chain carries TRBV28 and TRBJ2-7; the D is unclear. CDR1 MDHEN and CDR2 SYDVKM come from the germline V gene. Trimming stripped 3 bases from V and 2 bases from J, with 17 bases between. The CDR3 spans 16 residues. The CDR3 sequence: CASSFGYGVQTYEQYF. The CDR3 bases are TGTGCCAGCAGTTTCGGTTATGGGGTACAGACCTACGAGCAGTACTTC.

This clonotype was recorded at least ten times. This rearrangement joins TRBV3-1 to TRBJ2-5, with unresolved D. Germline CDR1 LGHDT, CDR2 YNNKEL (reference sequence). The CDR3 runs to 12 residues. V lost 0 bases, J lost 5 bases, and 4 bases lay in between. CDR3 in amino acids: CASSQEGETQYF. For the CDR3, the DNA is TGTGCCAGCAGCCAAGAAGGGGAGACCCAGTACTTC.

This clonotype was picked up many times. J is TRBJ2-2 and V is TRBV12-3 or TRBV12-4, with D tentatively TRBD1 (6 bases). V lost 2 bases, J lost 4 bases, and 14 bases lay in between. The CDR3 is 16 residues long. The CDR3 protein is CASSLTHRVGTGELFF. The CDR3 coding sequence is TGTGCCAGCAGTTTAACCCACAGGGTCGGCACCGGGGAGCTGTTTTTT.

Ten or more counts support this clonotype. This rearrangement joins TRBV7-9 to TRBJ2-1; 9 bases are a match to TRBD1. The germline V gene has CDR1 SEHNR and CDR2 FQNEAQ (reference sequence). The CDR3 consists of 15 residues. The V gene end was trimmed by 7 bases and the J gene end by 8 bases; junction bases not matched to a gene: 12. The CDR3 spells CASNTRDRERDEQFF. The CDR3 DNA follows: TGTGCCAGCAACACCCGGGACAGGGAACGGGATGAGCAGTTCTTC.

The gene calls are TRBV6-6 and TRBJ2-3; possibly TRBD2 for D (7 bases). This CDR3 is built from 16 residues. The V end was cut by 6 bases, the J end by 5 bases, with 21 bases between. Germline V gene data show CDR1 as MNHNY and CDR2 as SVGAGI (reference sequence). The CDR3, as DNA: TGTGCCAGCAGCCCATATAGTGGGGGGGCCGGAGATACGCAGTATTTT. This sequence encodes CASSPYSGGAGDTQYF.